This entry lists 30 T cell receptor beta chains sequenced from one sample in a study of identical twins. TCRdb re-called the 5' RACE reads through MiXCR, storing one row per CDR3 protein. The sample has 250,000 or so distinct CDR3 sequences; approximately 8.6% are singletons. The sample was also linked to a second study, of yellow fever vaccine responses in identical twins.

The source material was CD8+ T cells sorted from blood. These receptors were taken from a woman aged 18-30 years in good health.

This clonotype has ten or more counts. The gene calls are TRBV9 and TRBJ2-1; TRBD2 agrees at 7 bases. This CDR3 region has 15 residues. J was trimmed by 3 bases and V by 0 bases; bases with no gene match: 3. Germline CDR1 is SGDLS and CDR2 is YYNGEE. The CDR3 bases are TGTGCCAGCAGCGTAGGTGGCGGGAGCTACAATGAGCAGTTCTTC. It encodes CASSVGGGSYNEQFF.

The chain links TRBV14 to TRBJ2-1, with TRBD2 as a possible D gene (6 bases). Trimming left V 3 bases short and J 9 bases short, with 9 bases between. CDR1 is SGHDN and CDR2 is FVKESK in the germline V gene. The CDR3 consists of 12 residues. The CDR3 sequence: CASSHGGSEQFF. CDR3 in DNA: TGTGCCAGCAGCCACGGGGGTAGTGAGCAGTTCTTC.

The V call is TRBV4-3, the J call TRBJ2-7; D gene ambiguous. The CDR3 covers 15 residues. The V end was cut by 0 bases, the J end by 4 bases, with 13 bases between. CDR1 is LGHNA, CDR2 YSLEER, per germline. CDR3 in amino acids: CASSQEFQGVYEQYF. CDR3 DNA sequence: TGCGCCAGCAGCCAAGAGTTCCAAGGAGTTTACGAGCAGTACTTC.

Only a few counts were recorded for this clonotype. The chain is built from TRBV27 and TRBJ2-7; D is tentatively TRBD1 or TRBD2 (6 bases each). The germline V gene encodes CDR1 MNHEY and CDR2 SMNVEV (reference sequence). V lost 6 bases to trimming and J lost 4 bases, with 16 bases between them. This CDR3 is 14 amino acids long. The CDR3 protein is CASSLSRGGYEQYF. CDR3 coding DNA: TGTGCCAGCAGCCTCAGTAGAGGGGGGTACGAGCAGTACTTC.

This clonotype occurred many times. J is TRBJ1-1 and V is TRBV15; 9 nucleotides align to TRBD1. Germline trimming cut 3 bases from V and 0 bases from J; bases unmatched to any gene: 8. The germline CDR1 and CDR2 sequences are LNHNV and YYDKDF (reference sequence). The CDR3 has 17 residues. Written as DNA, the CDR3 is TGTGCCACCAGCAGGGAACGGGACAGGGCGGTGAACACTGAAGCTTTCTTT. Its translation is CATSRERDRAVNTEAFF.

This clonotype occurred a few times. V is TRBV7-2 and J is TRBJ1-2; a possible D gene is TRBD1 (6 bases). Trimming took off 4 bases at V and 5 bases at J, with 17 bases between the two ends. The CDR3 consists of 15 residues. Germline-derived CDR1 and CDR2 are SGHTA and FQGNSA. The CDR3 reads CASSYYGGAGYGYTF. CDR3 in DNA: TGTGCCAGCAGCTATTACGGGGGCGCGGGGTATGGCTACACCTTC.

The chain carries TRBV5-6 and TRBJ2-7, with D perhaps matching TRBD1 or TRBD2 (5 bases each). Trimming removed 4 bases at V and 3 bases at J, with 14 bases between. This CDR3 region has 14 residues. Germline V gene lookup returns CDR1 SGHDT and CDR2 YYEEEE. CDR3 nucleotides: TGTGCCAGCAGCCCGGGACCGGTGAACTACGAGCAGTACTTC. This translates into CASSPGPVNYEQYF.

This clonotype was observed a handful of times. CDR3 amino acids: CSVCFGLAGETYEQYF. CDR3 nucleotide sequence: TGCAGCGTCTGCTTCGGACTAGCGGGGGAAACCTACGAGCAGTACTTC. The genes are TRBV29-1 and TRBJ2-7, with 13 bases identical to TRBD2. The CDR3 totals 16 residues. J gave up 2 bases and V 6 bases, and 10 bases lay outside the gene matches. Per the germline V gene, CDR1 is SQVTM and CDR2 is ANQGSEA.

The chain is built from TRBV10-1 and TRBJ2-7; D is uncertain. From germline, CDR1 is WNHNN and CDR2 SYGVQD (reference sequence). Trimming removed 5 bases from V and 4 bases from J, with 15 bases in between. The CDR3 loop spans 14 amino acids. CDR3 amino acids: CASSSTKRKYEQYF. CDR3 DNA: TGCGCCAGCAGTTCGACCAAGAGGAAGTACGAGCAGTACTTC.

This clonotype was seen only a few times. This chain uses TRBV20-1 with TRBJ1-5, with 10 bases identical to TRBD1. Germline CDR1 DFQATT, CDR2 SNEGSKA (reference sequence). Trimming at V came to 6 bases and at J to 4 bases, leaving 3 bases not matched to a gene. This CDR3 spans 13 amino acids. The CDR3 nucleotides read TGCAGTGCAGGGACAGGGGTAAATCAGCCCCAGCATTTT. As protein: CSAGTGVNQPQHF.

This sequence joins TRBV20-1 and TRBJ2-7, with 7 bases aligning to TRBD1. V dropped 7 bases and J dropped 5; count of bases not matched to a gene: 8. Germline CDR1 reads DFQATT; CDR2 reads SNEGSKA (reference sequence). This CDR3 is 12 amino acids long. The CDR3 loop is CSGDSLNHEQYF. As DNA, the CDR3 is TGCAGTGGGGACAGCTTAAACCACGAGCAGTACTTC.

The V gene is TRBV7-8, the J gene TRBJ2-1; the D gene is possibly TRBD2 (6 bases). The CDR3 contains 16 residues. Trimming took off 0 bases at V and 4 bases at J, with 13 bases between the two ends. Germline CDR1 reads SGHVS; CDR2 reads FQNEAQ. The CDR3 DNA is TGTGCCAGCAGCTTAGCCCCGGAGGGTATATACAATGAGCAGTTCTTC. Protein sequence: CASSLAPEGIYNEQFF.

This clonotype was recorded many times. The genes are TRBV7-9 and TRBJ2-1, with D possibly matching TRBD1 (6 bases). The germline V gene encodes CDR1 SEHNR and CDR2 FQNEAQ (reference sequence). CDR3 length: 15 residues. V was shortened by 2 bases and J by 4 bases, with 12 bases between the two germline ends. The CDR3 DNA sequence: TGTGCCAGCAGCTTACGAGGGGGTAATTACAATGAGCAGTTCTTC. Its protein product is CASSLRGGNYNEQFF.

A few counts support this clonotype. The chain carries TRBV7-2 and TRBJ2-7; D is unresolved. Trimming left V 2 bases short and J 3 bases short, with 14 bases between. Germline lookup yields CDR1 SGHTA and CDR2 FQGNSA. There are 15 residues in the CDR3. In DNA form, the CDR3 reads TGTGCCAGCAGCTTATCTAGTGGTGCAATCTACGAGCAGTACTTC. It translates to CASSLSSGAIYEQYF.

The chain combines TRBV6-1 with TRBJ2-3; D is uncertain. The CDR3 consists of 13 residues. From germline, CDR1 is MNHNS and CDR2 SASEGT. V was trimmed by 10 bases and J by 1 base, leaving 12 bases between them. The CDR3 DNA follows: TGTGCCACCTGGACCTTTGGCACAGATACGCAGTATTTT. It is translated as CATWTFGTDTQYF.

This clonotype was detected a few times. This chain joins TRBV7-3 and TRBJ1-2; D might be TRBD1 (6 bases). Germline loops: CDR1 SGHTA, CDR2 FQGTGA. V lost 2 bases and J lost 7, with 11 bases in between. The CDR3 is 13 amino acids. The CDR3, as DNA: TGTGCCAGCAGCTTACCAGGGGATGTTGGCTACACCTTC. Protein: CASSLPGDVGYTF.

This clonotype showed up many times. V is TRBV20-1 and J is TRBJ2-7; tentative D call: TRBD2 (5 bases). Per the germline V gene, CDR1 is DFQATT and CDR2 is SNEGSKA (reference sequence). V was shortened by 1 base and J by 2 bases, with 21 bases between the two germline ends. CDR3 length equals 17 residues. The CDR3 protein is CSARGLEGSTITYEQYF. Here the CDR3 DNA reads TGCAGTGCTAGAGGATTAGAGGGCTCAACCATTACCTACGAGCAGTACTTC.

This clonotype was found many times. The chain uses TRBV4-3 and TRBJ2-7; D not certain. CDR1 is LGHNA, CDR2 YSLEER, per germline. The CDR3 spans 15 residues. With 0 bases removed from V and 2 bases from J, the gap between germline ends came to 11 bases. Here the CDR3 DNA reads TGCGCCAGCAGCCAAGATCACGCAGGCCCCTACGAGCAGTACTTC. Translation gives CASSQDHAGPYEQYF.

There are a few counts of this clonotype. The chain combines TRBV7-9 with TRBJ2-1; tentatively, D is TRBD2 (5 bases). CDR3 length equals 12 residues. Trimming took 7 bases from V and 9 from J, leaving 13 bases between them. CDR1 SEHNR and CDR2 FQNEAQ come from the germline V gene (reference sequence). The CDR3, as DNA: TGTGCCAGCACCCCATCAGAGGGTGAGCAGTTCTTC. This encodes CASTPSEGEQFF.

This clonotype occurred a few times. V and J are TRBV28 and TRBJ2-1; TRBD2 matches 11 bases. Trimming at V came to 7 bases and at J to 4 bases, leaving 12 bases not matched to a gene. The germline gives CDR1 MDHEN, CDR2 SYDVKM. CDR3 length equals 17 residues. The CDR3 here is CASNMMLAGGTYNEQFF. CDR3 nucleotide sequence: TGTGCCAGCAACATGATGCTAGCGGGAGGCACGTACAATGAGCAGTTCTTC.

In this sample, this clonotype turned up a few times. V is TRBV5-5 and J is TRBJ2-7, with D possibly matching TRBD1 (7 bases). Germline CDR1 is SGHKS and CDR2 is YYEKEE (reference sequence). The CDR3 length is 17 residues. The ends were cut back, 4 bases at V and 2 bases at J, with 22 bases in the middle. The CDR3 here is CASSARDSPIWTYEQYF. Written as DNA, the CDR3 is TGTGCCAGCAGCGCGCGGGACAGCCCTATCTGGACCTACGAGCAGTACTTC.

In this sample, this clonotype turned up a few times. The genes are TRBV7-9 and TRBJ1-4; D is unresolved. This CDR3 has 15 residues. Trimming removed 0 bases at V and 8 bases at J, with 13 bases between. The germline CDR1 and CDR2 sequences are SEHNR and FQNEAQ (reference sequence). The CDR3 DNA is TGTGCCAGCAGCTTAGCACTCTCGGCTCGGGAAAAACTGTTTTTT. Translation gives CASSLALSAREKLFF.

This clonotype was found many times. The chain recombines TRBV10-3 with TRBJ2-2; D not certain. The CDR3 extends over 15 amino acids. Germline V gene lookup returns CDR1 ENHRY and CDR2 SYGVKD. The germline V and J ends were trimmed by 0 bases and 5 bases, with 10 bases remaining between them. The CDR3 protein is CAISESILTTGELFF. CDR3 sequence (DNA): TGTGCCATCAGTGAGTCGATCTTGACGACCGGGGAGCTGTTTTTT.

This clonotype was counted ten times or more. The chain couples TRBV10-3 to TRBJ2-1; 11 nucleotides agree with TRBD2. The CDR3 covers 15 residues. J gave up 6 bases and V 6 bases, and 7 bases lay outside the gene matches. Germline assignment: CDR1 ENHRY and CDR2 SYGVKD. The CDR3 spells CAISGTSGSGNEQFF. CDR3 nucleotides: TGTGCCATCAGCGGTACTAGCGGGAGTGGCAATGAGCAGTTCTTC.

The chain recombines TRBV5-1 with TRBJ2-2; 13 bases fit TRBD2. Per germline, CDR1 SGHRS and CDR2 YFSETQ. This CDR3 spans 17 amino acids. Trimming removed 0 bases from V and 3 bases from J; junction bases left unmatched: 2. The CDR3 DNA follows: TGCGCCAGCAGCTTGGGACTAGCGGGAGGATACACCGGGGAGCTGTTTTTT. It encodes CASSLGLAGGYTGELFF.

The chain carries TRBV4-1 and TRBJ2-3; TRBD2 matches 15 bases. Germline CDR1 reads MGHRA; CDR2 reads YSYEKL. V dropped 0 bases and J dropped 3; count of bases not matched to a gene: 4. The CDR3 length is 18 residues. CDR3 in DNA: TGCGCCAGCAGCCAAGATCCTGGACTAGCGGGAGGGACAGATACGCAGTATTTT. It translates to CASSQDPGLAGGTDTQYF.

This sequence joins TRBV6-2 or TRBV6-3 and TRBJ2-2, with 9 bases matching TRBD1. The V segment lost 5 bases and the J segment 1 base; nucleotides outside the gene matches: 8. Germline loops: CDR1 MNHEY, CDR2 SVGEGT. The CDR3 runs 17 residues. CDR3 region: CASSPGTGILNTGELFF. CDR3 DNA sequence: TGTGCCAGCAGTCCCGGGACAGGGATTCTGAACACCGGGGAGCTGTTTTTT.

The gene calls are TRBV20-1 and TRBJ1-1; D is unresolved. The CDR3 spans 14 residues. Germline CDR1 DFQATT, CDR2 SNEGSKA (reference sequence). V was pared by 0 bases and J by 4 bases, with 12 bases between. The CDR3 DNA reads TGCAGTGCTAGAGATCCATCAGATGCCACTGAAGCTTTCTTT. It yields the protein CSARDPSDATEAFF.

This clonotype was seen more than once but under ten times. The chain recombines TRBV6-2 or TRBV6-3 with TRBJ1-2, with D hard to call. This CDR3 comprises 14 residues. Germline CDR1 reads MNHEY; CDR2 reads SVGEGT. Deletions cut 3 bases from V and 7 bases from J, with 15 bases between. The CDR3 sequence: CASSYRFPLIGYTF. The DNA of the CDR3 is TGTGCCAGCAGTTATAGGTTTCCCTTGATTGGCTACACCTTC.

In its sample, this clonotype was seen many times. The rearrangement uses TRBV24-1 and TRBJ2-3, with TRBD1 as a possible D gene (5 bases). Trimming removed 9 bases at V and 5 bases at J, with 11 bases between. The CDR3 spans 12 residues. In germline, CDR1 is KGHDR, CDR2 SFDVKD. The CDR3 nucleotides read TGTGCCACCGCCTGGGGCGGAGATACGCAGTATTTT. Translation: CATAWGGDTQYF.